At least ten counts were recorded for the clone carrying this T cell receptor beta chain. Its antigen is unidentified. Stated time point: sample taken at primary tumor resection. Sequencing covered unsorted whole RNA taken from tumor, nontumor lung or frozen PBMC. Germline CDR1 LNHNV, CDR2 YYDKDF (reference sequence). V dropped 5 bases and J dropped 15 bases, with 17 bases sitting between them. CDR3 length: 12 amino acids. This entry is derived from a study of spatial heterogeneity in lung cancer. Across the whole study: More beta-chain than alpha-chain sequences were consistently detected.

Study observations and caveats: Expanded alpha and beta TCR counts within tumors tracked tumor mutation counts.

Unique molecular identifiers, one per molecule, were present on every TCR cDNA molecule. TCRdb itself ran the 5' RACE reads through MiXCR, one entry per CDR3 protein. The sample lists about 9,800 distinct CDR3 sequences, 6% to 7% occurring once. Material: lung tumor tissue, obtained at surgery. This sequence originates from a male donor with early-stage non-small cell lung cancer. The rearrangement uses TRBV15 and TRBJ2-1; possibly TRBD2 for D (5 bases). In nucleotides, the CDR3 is TGTGCCACCAGCTCCGCTAGCAATACGAGGTTCTTC. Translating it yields CATSSASNTRFF.